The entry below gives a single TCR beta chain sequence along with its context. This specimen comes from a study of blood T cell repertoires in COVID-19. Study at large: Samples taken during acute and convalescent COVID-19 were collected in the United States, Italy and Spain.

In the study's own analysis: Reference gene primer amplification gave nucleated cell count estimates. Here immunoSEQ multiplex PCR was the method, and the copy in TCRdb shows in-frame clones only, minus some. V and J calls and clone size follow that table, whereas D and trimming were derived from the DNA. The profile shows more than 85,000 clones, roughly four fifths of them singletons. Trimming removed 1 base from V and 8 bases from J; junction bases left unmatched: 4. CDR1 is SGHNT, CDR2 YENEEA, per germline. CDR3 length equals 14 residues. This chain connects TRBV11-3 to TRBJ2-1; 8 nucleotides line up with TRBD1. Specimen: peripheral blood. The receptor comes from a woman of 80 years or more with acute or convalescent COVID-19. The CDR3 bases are TGTGCCAGCAGCTTAGTACAGGGGGGCTATGAGCAGTTCTTC. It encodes CASSLVQGGYEQFF.